This TCR beta chain is drawn from a study of shared clonotypes between healthy human individuals. The germline V and J ends were trimmed by 3 bases and 5 bases, with 8 bases remaining between them. Germline V gives CDR1 LNHDA, CDR2 SQIVND (reference sequence). The CDR3 runs 13 residues. TCRdb keeps only in-frame clones here, not all; method: immunoSEQ multiplex PCR. The table has around 690,000 clones, around 90% seen once. This clone turned up a few times. What it binds is unknown. Additional DNA sequences in this sample encode the identical CDR3. Study-level points and caveats: Rarefaction gave evidence that sorted-subset sequencing remained incomplete despite large depth. Generation probabilities were higher for clonotypes shared across all four sorted-subset donors than for unshared ones. Naive CD4 clonotypes were shared across several donors at 4.5% to 6%.

The healthy adult donors were HIV-negative and reported no recent acute infections or vaccinations. This chain joins TRBV19 and TRBJ1-5; D call uncertain. Sequenced material: memory CD8+ T cells from PBMCs. Subset here: CD45RO+ cells pooled with CCR7-negative TemRA cells. The sequence was obtained from a young man in good health. Some clones in this sample may be carry-over from other donors' samples. CDR3 in DNA: TGTGCCAGTAGTATTCCGGGTGATCAGCCCCAGCATTTT. It codes for CASSIPGDQPQHF.